Given below is one T cell receptor (beta chain) in context. Its antigen remains unknown. One junction end does not reproduce the germline sequence, and a read error may be involved. The sampling schedule covered blood at baseline, cycle 4 day 1, and cycle 7 day 1. This record comes from a study of OX40 agonist ivuxolimab in advanced cancers. Study-level points and caveats: Fewer expanded clones were found on average in CD4+ than in CD8+ T cells.

TCRdb keeps only in-frame clones here, not all; method: immunoSEQ multiplex PCR. This repertoire shows about 94,000 clones, around 94% found once; its top ten account for about 0.17%. Germline CDR1 is SNHLY and CDR2 is FYNNEI. This CDR3 has 14 residues. The V call is TRBV2, the J call TRBJ2-7, with D possibly being TRBD1 or TRBD2 (5 bases each). The source was CD4+ or CD8+ T cells sorted from blood, collected in a trial of the OX40 agonist ivuxolimab. The sequence was collected from an adult with an advanced solid tumor such as melanoma, head and neck, liver or kidney cancer. The CDR3 sequence is CASSEGVKGSEQHF. In DNA form, the CDR3 reads TGTGCCAGCAGTGAGGGGGTTAAGGGGTCCGAGCAGCACTTC.